This passage covers 12 T cell receptor beta chains from one sample sequenced in a study of blood T cell repertoires in COVID-19. Profiled with immunoSEQ multiplex PCR; TCRdb holds only in-frame clones, not every one. The sample includes about 170,000 clones, about 90% of them seen just once. The material sequenced was peripheral blood. All receptors come from a woman aged 55-70 years with COVID-19, enrolled during active disease.

The chain recombines TRBV7-8 with TRBJ1-5; D might be TRBD1 (5 bases). CDR3 length equals 15 residues. V lost 1 base to trimming and J lost 4 bases, with 11 bases between them. In germline, CDR1 is SGHVS, CDR2 FQNEAQ. DNA for the CDR3: TGTGCCAGCAGCTTAGGAGACAGCTATAATCAGCCCCAGCATTTT. It codes for CASSLGDSYNQPQHF.

The gene calls are TRBV30 and TRBJ1-1; possibly TRBD1 for D (6 bases). The CDR3 spans 13 residues. Per the germline V gene, CDR1 is GTSNPN and CDR2 is SVGIG (reference sequence). V was shortened by 4 bases and J by 0 bases, with 9 bases between the two germline ends. This CDR3 reads CAWKGDMNTEAFF. DNA for the CDR3: TGTGCCTGGAAGGGGGACATGAACACTGAAGCTTTCTTT.

CDR3 nucleotide sequence: TGCGCCAGCAGCTTGGGGGCGATTACCTACAATGAGCAGTTCTTC. Translation: CASSLGAITYNEQFF. The V gene is TRBV5-1, the J gene TRBJ2-1; D unclear. CDR1 and CDR2 from the germline V gene are SGHRS and YFSETQ. CDR3 length equals 15 residues. V lost 0 bases to trimming and J lost 2 bases, with 9 bases between them.

V and J are TRBV11-3 and TRBJ2-7; 7 bases map to TRBD2. The CDR3 contains 15 residues. V dropped 1 base and J dropped 2; count of bases not matched to a gene: 5. Germline CDR1 reads SGHNT; CDR2 reads YENEEA. The chain's CDR3 is CASSLGLALPYEQYF. CDR3 coding DNA: TGTGCCAGCAGCTTAGGACTAGCTCTGCCCTACGAGCAGTACTTC. The whole variable domain, filled in from reference TRBV11-3 and TRBJ2-7, reads EAGVVQSPRYKIIEKKQPVAFWCNPISGHNTLYWYLQNLGQGPELLIRYENEEAVDDSQLPKDRFSAERLKGVDSTLKIQPAELGDSAVYLCASSLGLALPYEQYFGPGTRLTVT.

This clone occurred a few times. The chain links TRBV11-3 to TRBJ2-3; 7 bases are shared with TRBD2. The length of the CDR3 is 16 residues. Germline trimming cut 0 bases from V and 4 bases from J; bases unmatched to any gene: 7. The germline CDR1 and CDR2 sequences are SGHNT and YENEEA. This chain's CDR3 is CASSLDNGGSADTQYF. CDR3 nucleotide sequence: TGTGCCAGCAGCTTAGATAACGGCGGGAGTGCAGATACGCAGTATTTT.

In this sample, this clone turned up once. The rearrangement uses TRBV6-2 or TRBV6-3 and TRBJ2-7, with D uncertain. The CDR3 extends over 13 amino acids. The germline gives CDR1 MNHEY, CDR2 SVGEGT. The V and J ends lost 0 bases and 7 bases respectively, with 10 bases between them. CDR3 coding DNA: TGTGCCAGCAGTTACTCGAACCCGAGGGAGCAGTACTTC. It is translated as CASSYSNPREQYF.

The rearrangement links TRBV24-1 to TRBJ2-6; TRBD2 is a possible D gene (6 bases). With 7 bases removed from V and 2 bases from J, the gap between germline ends came to 17 bases. The germline V gene has CDR1 KGHDR and CDR2 SFDVKD. The CDR3 spans 17 residues. CDR3: CATSDTGRKAGANVLTF. The DNA of the CDR3 is TGTGCCACCAGCGATACTGGGAGGAAGGCTGGGGCCAACGTCCTGACTTTC.

This clone was counted once. The CDR3 loop is CASIHQVGQPYEQYF. In DNA form, the CDR3 reads TGTGCCAGCATCCACCAGGTGGGACAGCCCTACGAGCAGTACTTC. The J gene is TRBJ2-7, the V gene TRBV2; 7 nucleotides agree with TRBD1. The trim removed 7 bases at V and 2 bases at J, leaving 11 bases unmatched. This CDR3 spans 15 amino acids. Germline V gives CDR1 SNHLY, CDR2 FYNNEI.

Here the CDR3 DNA reads TGTGCCAGCAGGTCGGCAGGGGAAGGGACCCAGTACTTC. This encodes CASRSAGEGTQYF. The chain links TRBV6-5 to TRBJ2-5, with D possibly being TRBD1 (6 bases). The CDR3 is 13 amino acids. The germline V gene has CDR1 MNHEY and CDR2 SVGAGI. V was shortened by 6 bases and J by 7 bases, with 15 bases between the two germline ends.

The chain joins TRBV19 to TRBJ2-7, with a tentative D call TRBD1 (5 bases). This CDR3 has 15 amino acids. Trimming left V 2 bases short and J 2 bases short, with 13 bases between. Germline CDR1 is LNHDA and CDR2 is SQIVND (reference sequence). CDR3 nucleotide sequence: TGTGCCAGTAGTATACTTAGGGGATCAACCTACGAGCAGTACTTC. It yields the protein CASSILRGSTYEQYF.

This clone has more than one count but fewer than ten. This chain connects TRBV4-1 to TRBJ1-6; D unresolved. The CDR3 consists of 13 residues. V was pared by 0 bases and J by 9 bases, with 6 bases between. Per the germline V gene, CDR1 is MGHRA and CDR2 is YSYEKL. The CDR3 bases are TGCGCCAGCAGCCAAGAGGAGTTTTCACCCCTCCACTTT. It codes for CASSQEEFSPLHF.

The chain recombines TRBV12-3 or TRBV12-4 with TRBJ1-5; D unresolved. The ends were cut back, 4 bases at V and 11 bases at J, with 12 bases in the middle. The CDR3 runs 12 residues. CDR3 coding DNA: TGTGCCAGCAGTTCCGGGTCCCGGTCCCAGCATTTT. It is translated as CASSSGSRSQHF.